This TCR beta chain was identified during a study of T cells in tuberculosis. Study summary: CD1B tetramers identified T cells specific for mycobacterial lipid GMM. Blood was taken before or within 7 days of anti-tuberculosis therapy.

TCRdb's copy holds only in-frame clones and misses some; the assay was immunoSEQ multiplex PCR. Of approximately 46,000 clones in the sample, about 95% were seen once. Study conclusions and caveats: Smaller alpha distances in active tuberculosis partly reflected shorter CDR3-alpha lengths. Samples were chosen by availability of cryopreserved specimens.

Remarks on this clone: Antigen specificity is unknown.

The time point was: new active TB diagnosis, blood taken before or within 7 days of starting treatment. CDR1 MDHEN and CDR2 SYDVKM come from the germline V gene. CDR3 length: 15 residues. Trimming stripped 3 bases from V and 4 bases from J, with 15 bases between. This chain connects TRBV28 to TRBJ1-2; D is unresolved. The clonotype originates from an adult with tuberculosis. The sequencing here drew on PBMCs, taken at tuberculosis diagnosis. CDR3 sequence: CASSLGRRRIYGYTF. In DNA form, the CDR3 reads TGTGCCAGCAGTTTGGGGAGGCGTCGAATCTATGGCTACACCTTC.